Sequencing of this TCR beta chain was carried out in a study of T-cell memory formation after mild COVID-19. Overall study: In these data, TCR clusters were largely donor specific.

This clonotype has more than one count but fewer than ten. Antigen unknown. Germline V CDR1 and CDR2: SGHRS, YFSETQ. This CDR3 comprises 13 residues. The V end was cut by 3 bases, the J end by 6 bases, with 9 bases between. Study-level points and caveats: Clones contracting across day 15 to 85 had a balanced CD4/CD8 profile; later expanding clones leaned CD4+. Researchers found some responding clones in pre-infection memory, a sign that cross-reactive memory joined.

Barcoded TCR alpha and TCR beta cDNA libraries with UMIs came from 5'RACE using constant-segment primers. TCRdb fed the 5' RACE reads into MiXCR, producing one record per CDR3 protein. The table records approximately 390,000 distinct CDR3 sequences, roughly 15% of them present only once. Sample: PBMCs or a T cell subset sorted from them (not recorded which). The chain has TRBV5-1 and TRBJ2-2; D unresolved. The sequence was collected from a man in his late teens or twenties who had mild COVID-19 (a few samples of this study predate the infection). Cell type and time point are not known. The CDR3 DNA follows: TGCGCCAGCAGCTCCCTTTCCTCCGGGGAGCTGTTTTTT. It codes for CASSSLSSGELFF.